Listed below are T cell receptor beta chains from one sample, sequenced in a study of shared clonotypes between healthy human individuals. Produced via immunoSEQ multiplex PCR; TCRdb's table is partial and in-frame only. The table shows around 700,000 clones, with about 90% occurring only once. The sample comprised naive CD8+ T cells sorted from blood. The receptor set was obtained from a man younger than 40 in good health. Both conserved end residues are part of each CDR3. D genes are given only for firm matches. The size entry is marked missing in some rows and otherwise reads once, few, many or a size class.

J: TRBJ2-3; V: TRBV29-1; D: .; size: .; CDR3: CSVVGGPDRGTDTQYF; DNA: TGCAGCGTTGTGGGGGGGCCTGACAGGGGCACAGATACGCAGTATTTT
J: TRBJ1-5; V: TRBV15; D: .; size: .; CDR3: CATSMDSNQPQHF; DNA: TGTGCCACCAGCATGGATAGCAATCAGCCCCAGCATTTT
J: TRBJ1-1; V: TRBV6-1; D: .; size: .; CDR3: CATPGLRLSSEAFF; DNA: TGTGCCACCCCAGGCCTTCGATTATCTTCTGAAGCTTTCTTT
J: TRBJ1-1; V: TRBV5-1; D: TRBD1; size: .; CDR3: CASSEGQGGPEAFF; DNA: TGCGCCAGCAGCGAGGGACAGGGGGGCCCTGAAGCTTTCTTT
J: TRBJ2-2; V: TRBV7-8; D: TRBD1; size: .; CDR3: CASSQGTANTGELFF; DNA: TGTGCCAGCAGCCAGGGGACAGCTAACACCGGGGAGCTGTTTTTT
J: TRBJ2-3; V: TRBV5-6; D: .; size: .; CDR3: CASSPPRQFPDTQYF; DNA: TGTGCCAGCAGCCCGCCGAGACAGTTTCCAGATACGCAGTATTTT
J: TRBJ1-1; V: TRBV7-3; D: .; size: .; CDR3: CASSLRWNTEAFF; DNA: TGTGCCAGCAGCCTCAGGTGGAACACTGAAGCTTTCTTT
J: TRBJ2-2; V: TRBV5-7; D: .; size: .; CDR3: CASSLATGELFF; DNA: TGTGCCAGCAGCCTAGCGACCGGGGAGCTGTTTTTT
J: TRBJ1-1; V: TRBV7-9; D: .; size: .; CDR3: CASSHSQGSNTEAFF; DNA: TGTGCCAGCAGCCACAGTCAGGGGTCAAACACTGAAGCTTTCTTT
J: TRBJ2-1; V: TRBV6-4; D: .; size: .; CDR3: CASSPVIGHTEQFF; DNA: TGTGCCAGCAGCCCCGTCATCGGACACACTGAGCAGTTCTTC
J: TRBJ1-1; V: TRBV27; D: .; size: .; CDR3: CASSTWDTEAFF; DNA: TGTGCCAGCAGTACCTGGGACACTGAAGCTTTCTTT
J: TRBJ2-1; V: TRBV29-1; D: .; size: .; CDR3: CSVEGGTGTFYNEQFF; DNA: TGCAGCGTTGAAGGCGGAACAGGGACCTTTTACAATGAGCAGTTCTTC
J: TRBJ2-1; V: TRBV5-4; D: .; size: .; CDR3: CASSFRYNEQFF; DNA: TGTGCCAGCAGCTTCAGGTACAATGAGCAGTTCTTC
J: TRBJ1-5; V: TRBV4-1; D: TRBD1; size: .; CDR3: CASSPQGGRGYSNQPQHF; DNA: TGCGCCAGCAGCCCGCAGGGGGGCCGGGGTTATAGCAATCAGCCCCAGCATTTT
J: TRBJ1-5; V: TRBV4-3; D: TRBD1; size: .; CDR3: CASSLGTGGNQPQHF; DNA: TGCGCCAGCAGCCTGGGGACAGGAGGAAATCAGCCCCAGCATTTT
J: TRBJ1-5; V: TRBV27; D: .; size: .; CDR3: CASSLSAARKANQPQHF; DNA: TGTGCCAGCAGTTTATCGGCAGCCCGAAAAGCGAATCAGCCCCAGCATTTT
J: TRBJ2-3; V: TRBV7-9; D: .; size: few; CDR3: CASSYARGKGTTDTQYF; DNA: TGTGCCAGCAGCTACGCCCGGGGAAAAGGGACCACAGATACGCAGTATTTT
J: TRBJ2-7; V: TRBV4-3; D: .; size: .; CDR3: CASSPGIGAYEQYF; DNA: TGCGCCAGCAGCCCCGGAATAGGCGCCTACGAGCAGTACTTC
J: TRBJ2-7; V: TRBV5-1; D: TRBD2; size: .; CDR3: CASSLRGLAYEQYF; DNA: TGCGCCAGCAGCTTGAGGGGACTAGCTTACGAGCAGTACTTC
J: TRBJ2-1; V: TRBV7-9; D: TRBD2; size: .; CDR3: CASSLRTSGRLEQFF; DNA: TGTGCCAGCAGCTTAAGGACTAGCGGGAGACTAGAGCAGTTCTTC
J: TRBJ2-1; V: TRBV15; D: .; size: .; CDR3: CATSSPGVRYNEQFF; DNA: TGTGCCACCAGCAGTCCGGGAGTCCGCTACAATGAGCAGTTCTTC
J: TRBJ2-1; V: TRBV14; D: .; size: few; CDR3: CASSQEYEQFF; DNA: TGTGCCAGCAGCCAAGAATATGAGCAGTTCTTC
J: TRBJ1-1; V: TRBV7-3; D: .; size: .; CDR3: CASSQLANTEAFF; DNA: TGTGCCAGCAGTCAACTTGCGAACACTGAAGCTTTCTTT
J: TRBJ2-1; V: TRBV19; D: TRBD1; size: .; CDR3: CASSIVGGLGHEQFF; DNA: TGTGCCAGTAGTATAGTAGGGGGCTTAGGACATGAGCAGTTCTTC
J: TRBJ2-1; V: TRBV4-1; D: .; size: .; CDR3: CASSQDPADYNEQFF; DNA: TGCGCCAGCAGCCAAGATCCGGCTGACTACAATGAGCAGTTCTTC
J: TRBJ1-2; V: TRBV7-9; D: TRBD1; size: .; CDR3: CASSFQGAHGYTF; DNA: TGTGCCAGCAGCTTTCAGGGGGCGCATGGCTACACCTTC
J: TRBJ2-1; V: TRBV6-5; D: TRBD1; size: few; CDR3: CASSSSGGFYNEQFF; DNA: TGTGCCAGCAGTTCATCAGGGGGCTTTTACAATGAGCAGTTCTTC
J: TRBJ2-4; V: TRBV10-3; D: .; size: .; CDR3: CAISESAFGNIGNIQYF; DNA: TGTGCCATCAGTGAGTCGGCTTTCGGGAACATCGGGAACATTCAGTACTTC
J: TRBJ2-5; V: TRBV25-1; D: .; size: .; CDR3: CASSEVQREETQYF; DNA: TGTGCCAGCAGTGAAGTTCAAAGGGAAGAGACCCAGTACTTC
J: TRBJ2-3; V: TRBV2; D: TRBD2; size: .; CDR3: CASGGRGLAGGPRGEDTQYF; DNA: TGTGCCAGCGGGGGCCGGGGACTAGCGGGAGGGCCTCGTGGAGAAGATACGCAGTATTTT
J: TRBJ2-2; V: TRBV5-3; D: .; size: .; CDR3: CARSLVAVSTGELFF; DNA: TGTGCCAGAAGCTTGGTAGCTGTTTCAACCGGGGAGCTGTTTTTT
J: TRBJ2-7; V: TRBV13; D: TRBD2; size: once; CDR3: CASSSTSGLYEQYF; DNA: TGTGCCAGCAGCTCTACTAGCGGTCTTTACGAGCAGTACTTC
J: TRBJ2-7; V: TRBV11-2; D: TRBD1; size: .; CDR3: CASSLYGQGTAPEQYF; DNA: TGTGCCAGCAGCTTATACGGACAGGGAACCGCTCCCGAGCAGTACTTC
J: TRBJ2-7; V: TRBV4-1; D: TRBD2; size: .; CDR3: CASSYGLGAYEQYF; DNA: TGCGCCAGCAGTTACGGACTAGGTGCCTACGAGCAGTACTTC
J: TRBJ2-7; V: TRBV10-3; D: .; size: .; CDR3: CAIRQADTSYEQYF; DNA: TGTGCCATCAGGCAAGCTGACACCTCCTACGAGCAGTACTTC
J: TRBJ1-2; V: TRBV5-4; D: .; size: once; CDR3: CASSPETLYGYTF; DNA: TGTGCCAGCAGTCCCGAGACCCTCTATGGCTACACCTTC
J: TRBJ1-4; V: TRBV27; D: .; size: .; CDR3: CASSSRRNGEKLFF; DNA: TGTGCCAGCAGTTCCCGTCGGAACGGGGAAAAACTGTTTTTT
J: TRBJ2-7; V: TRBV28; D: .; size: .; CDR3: CASRTGYEQYF; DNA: TGTGCCAGCAGGACAGGTTACGAGCAGTACTTC
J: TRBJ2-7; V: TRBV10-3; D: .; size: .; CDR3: CATTSSSEQYF; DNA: TGTGCCACGACTAGTTCGAGCGAGCAGTACTTC